This T cell receptor beta chain was found in a study of CD8 T cells in Susac syndrome. With random hexamers, 0.5 to 1 ug RNA was reverse transcribed. Amplification of the TCR beta CDR3 was carried out by immunoSEQ multiplex PCR, which spanned a total of 54 Vbeta and 13 Jbeta segments. Via MiXCR, TCRdb re-called the immunoSEQ multiplex PCR reads, giving one row per CDR3 protein. The data contain over 100,000 distinct CDR3 sequences, 80% to 95% of them singletons. Through negative isolation, CD4+ and CD8+ T cells were obtained, while TEMRA cells were enriched using FACS. V dropped 3 bases and J dropped 6; count of bases not matched to a gene: 11. The CDR3 runs 18 residues. Germline CDR1 is LGHNA and CDR2 is YSLEER.

This receptor was taken from a human donor in good health. The chain has TRBV4-3 and TRBJ2-3, with 14 bases aligning to TRBD2. What was sequenced was CD4+ T cells from PBMCs. The CDR3 DNA reads TGCGCCAGCAGCCAGCAACCCGGGACTAGCGGGGGTGGGGATACGCAGTATTTT. Translation: CASSQQPGTSGGGDTQYF.